Given below is one T cell receptor beta chain in context. This entry is derived from a study of shared clonotypes between healthy human individuals. Assay: immunoSEQ multiplex PCR; the TCRdb copy retains only in-frame clones and omits some. The table has 600,000 to 700,000 clones, around four fifths seen once. The sequenced sample was memory CD4+ T cells sorted from blood. Subset meaning: CD45RA-negative fraction. The receptor's source is a young woman in good health.

Here the CDR3 reads CASRLAGVGNEQFF. The CDR3 DNA sequence: TGCGCCAGCAGGTTAGCGGGAGTGGGGAATGAGCAGTTCTTC. The rearrangement joins TRBV5-1 to TRBJ2-1; 9 nucleotides line up with TRBD2. From germline, CDR1 is SGHRS and CDR2 YFSETQ. The CDR3 has 14 amino acids. The V and J ends lost 5 bases and 7 bases, in that order; junction bases with no gene match: 7.